This is a list of T cell receptor beta chains from one sample in a study of type 1 regulatory T cells. TCRdb fed the reads into MiXCR, producing one record per CDR3 protein. The sample includes roughly 40,000 distinct CDR3 sequences, 9.5% to 15% of them seen just once. The antigens these receptors bind are not known. The specimen sequenced was cultured non-Tr1 T cells, either the whole culture or a sorted T cell fraction (not recorded which). These receptors were taken from a human donor in good health. Each CDR3 is given with its conserved first and last residue. A D gene is named only where the DNA matches it firmly. The size entry is marked missing in some rows and otherwise reads once, few, many or a size class.

V	J	size	D	CDR3	DNA
TRBV29-1	TRBJ2-4	many	TRBD2	CSGTSQNIQYF	TGCAGCGGGACTAGCCAAAACATTCAGTACTTC
TRBV9	TRBJ2-1	many	TRBD2	CASSEREGTYNEQFF	TGTGCCAGCAGTGAACGGGAGGGGACCTACAATGAGCAGTTCTTC
TRBV20-1	TRBJ2-7	few	.	CSANSIYEQYF	TGCAGTGCTAACTCCATCTACGAGCAGTACTTC
TRBV5-1	TRBJ2-1	.	TRBD2	CASSPRGSGIESEQFF	TGCGCCAGCAGCCCCCGGGGTAGCGGGATAGAGAGTGAGCAGTTCTTC
TRBV19	TRBJ2-4	.	TRBD2	CASSGTRDIQYF	TGTGCCAGTAGTGGGACTAGGGATATTCAGTACTTC
TRBV7-3	TRBJ2-7	.	.	CASSSSRGYEQYF	TGTGCCAGCAGCTCAAGCCGGGGCTACGAGCAGTACTTC
TRBV2	TRBJ2-2	few	.	CASSESGNTGELFF	TGTGCCAGCAGTGAATCTGGCAACACCGGGGAGCTGTTTTTT
TRBV6-1	TRBJ1-4	few	.	CASSEDWVKKLFF	TGTGCCAGCAGTGAAGATTGGGTGAAAAAACTGTTTTTT
TRBV20-1	TRBJ2-1	many	TRBD2	CSARETSGSYRFF	TGCAGTGCTAGAGAGACTAGCGGGAGTTATCGGTTCTTC
TRBV15	TRBJ2-1	few	.	CATSREGLLAYNEQFF	TGTGCCACCAGCAGAGAAGGCCTGCTAGCCTACAATGAGCAGTTCTTC
TRBV5-1	TRBJ2-7	medium-sized	.	CASSFGSSYEQYF	TGCGCCAGCAGCTTCGGTAGCTCCTACGAGCAGTACTTC
TRBV7-9	TRBJ2-1	.	TRBD2	CASSLDGREFDEQFF	TGTGCCAGCAGCTTAGACGGGAGGGAATTTGATGAGCAGTTCTTC
TRBV5-1	TRBJ2-5	many	.	CASSLLTGRQETQYF	TGCGCCAGCAGCTTGTTGACAGGCCGTCAAGAGACCCAGTACTTC
TRBV30	TRBJ2-5	few	.	CAWSPKETQYF	TGTGCCTGGAGTCCTAAGGAGACCCAGTACTTC
TRBV14	TRBJ2-7	many	TRBD1	CASSPKGAEQYF	TGTGCCAGCAGTCCGAAGGGGGCCGAGCAGTACTTC
TRBV18	TRBJ2-5	many	.	CASSRGKETQYF	TGTGCCAGCTCACGTGGGAAAGAGACCCAGTACTTC
TRBV5-1	TRBJ2-1	few	.	CASSLAWGRDSYNEQFF	TGCGCCAGCAGCTTGGCTTGGGGACGGGACTCCTACAATGAGCAGTTCTTC
TRBV7-9	TRBJ2-1	many	TRBD2	CASSSTSGYNEQFF	TGTGCCAGCAGCTCCACTAGCGGATACAATGAGCAGTTCTTC
TRBV11-1	TRBJ2-5	.	.	CASSFGERQETQYF	TGTGCCAGCAGCTTCGGCGAGCGCCAAGAGACCCAGTACTTC
TRBV5-1	TRBJ2-1	.	TRBD2	CASSQGPAGVGEQFF	TGCGCCAGCAGCCAGGGGCCAGCGGGAGTGGGGGAGCAGTTCTTC
TRBV5-1	TRBJ2-3	many	.	CASSFLPSSTDTQYF	TGCGCCAGCAGCTTCCTCCCTTCTAGCACAGATACGCAGTATTTT
TRBV6-1	TRBJ1-5	.	.	CASVLEGRDNQPQHF	TGTGCCAGCGTCCTCGAAGGCAGGGACAATCAGCCCCAGCATTTT
TRBV6-1	TRBJ2-3	.	TRBD1	CASRTGWTDTQYF	TGTGCCAGCAGGACAGGGTGGACAGATACGCAGTATTTT
TRBV7-2	TRBJ2-1	medium-sized	.	CASSFSPSNNEQFF	TGTGCCAGCAGCTTTTCCCCGTCCAACAATGAGCAGTTCTTC
TRBV2	TRBJ1-5	few	TRBD1	CASRGQGGQPQHF	TGTGCCAGCAGGGGACAGGGCGGTCAGCCCCAGCATTTT
TRBV5-1	TRBJ1-4	many	.	CASSLDVSLNEKLFF	TGCGCCAGCAGCTTGGACGTCAGCCTAAATGAAAAACTGTTTTTT